This TCR beta chain was sequenced during a study of cytomegalovirus exposure and HLA in healthy donors. PCR involved 60 Vbeta and 13 Jbeta primers. This table comes from immunoSEQ multiplex PCR, and its TCRdb copy is limited to in-frame clones, with some not included. The sample includes roughly 72,000 clones. V dropped 0 bases and J dropped 7 bases, with 10 bases sitting between them. CDR1 is SGHNT and CDR2 is YYREEE in the germline V gene (reference sequence). The CDR3 covers 14 residues. The clonotype comes from a man younger than 35 in good health and CMV-seropositive. Source material: PBMCs. V usage is TRBV5-4 and J usage is TRBJ2-2, with a possible D match to TRBD2 (5 bases). The CDR3 here is CASSLAPGNGELFF. In DNA, the CDR3 is TGTGCCAGCAGCTTGGCGCCGGGGAACGGGGAGCTGTTTTTT. Full variable domain (remainder filled in from reference TRBV5-4 and TRBJ2-2): ETGVTQSPTHLIKTRGQQVTLRCSSQSGHNTVSWYQQALGQGPQFIFQYYREEENGRGNFPPRFSGLQFPNYSSELNVNALELDDSALYLCASSLAPGNGELFFGEGSRLTVL.